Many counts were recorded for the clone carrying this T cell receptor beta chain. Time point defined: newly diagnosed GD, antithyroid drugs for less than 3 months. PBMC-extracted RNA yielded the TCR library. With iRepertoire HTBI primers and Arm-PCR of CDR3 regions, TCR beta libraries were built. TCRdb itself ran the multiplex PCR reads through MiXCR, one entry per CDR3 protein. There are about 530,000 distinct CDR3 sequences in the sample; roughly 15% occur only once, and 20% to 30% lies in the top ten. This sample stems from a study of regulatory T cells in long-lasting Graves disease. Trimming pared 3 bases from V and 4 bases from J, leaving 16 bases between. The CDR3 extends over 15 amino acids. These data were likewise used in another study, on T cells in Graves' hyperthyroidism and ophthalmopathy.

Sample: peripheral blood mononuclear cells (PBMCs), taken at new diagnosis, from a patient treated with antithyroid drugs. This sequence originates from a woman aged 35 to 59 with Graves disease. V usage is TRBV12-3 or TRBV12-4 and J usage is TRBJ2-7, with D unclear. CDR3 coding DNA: TGTGCCAGCAGTTTCTCTAGACCGGCCTTTTACGAGCAGTACTTC. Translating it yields CASSFSRPAFYEQYF.